This T cell receptor beta chain was recorded in a study of blood T cell repertoires in COVID-19. Study summary: COVID-19 samples from acute and convalescent phases originated in the United States, Italy and Spain. PBMCs, B-cell-depleted T cells, or T cells provided the cDNA or gDNA that made up the material.

The CDR3 length is 16 residues. Germline-derived CDR1 and CDR2 are SGDLS and YYNGEE. With 3 bases clipped from V and 0 bases from J, the junction kept 7 bases outside the gene matches. Study processing details: Reference gene primers were amplified, and this amplification served to estimate nucleated cell counts. The repertoire was sequenced with immunoSEQ multiplex PCR; TCRdb's copy has only in-frame clones and lacks some. The DNA was the basis for D and trimming; V, J and clone size are from that table. Here the sample spans some 330,000 clones, approximately 88% being singletons. The rearrangement links TRBV9 to TRBJ1-2, with 8 positions matching TRBD1. The sequenced sample was peripheral blood. This TCR was recovered from a woman aged 50 to 60 with active or convalescent COVID-19. This CDR3 is CASSATGVLANYGYTF. The CDR3 DNA follows: TGTGCCAGCAGCGCGACAGGGGTCTTAGCTAACTATGGCTACACCTTC. Drawing the rest from reference TRBV9 and TRBJ1-2, the complete variable domain is DSGVTQTPKHLITATGQRVTLRCSPRSGDLSVYWYQQSLDQGLQFLIQYYNGEERAKGNILERFSAQQFPDLHSELNLSSLELGDSALYFCASSATGVLANYGYTFGSGTRLTVV.